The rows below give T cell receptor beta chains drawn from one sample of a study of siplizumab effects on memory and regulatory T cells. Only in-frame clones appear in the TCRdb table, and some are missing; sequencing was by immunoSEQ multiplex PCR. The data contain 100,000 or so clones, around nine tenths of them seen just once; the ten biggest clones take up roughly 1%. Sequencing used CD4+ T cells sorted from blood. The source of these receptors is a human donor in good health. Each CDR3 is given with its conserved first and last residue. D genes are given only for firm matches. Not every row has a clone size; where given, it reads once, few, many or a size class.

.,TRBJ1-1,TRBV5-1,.,CASSFEGAVNTEAFF,TGCGCCAGCAGCTTTGAAGGGGCAGTGAACACTGAAGCTTTCTTT
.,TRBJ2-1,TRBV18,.,CASSPRGSGFYNEQFF,TGTGCCAGCTCACCAAGGGGTTCTGGCTTCTACAATGAGCAGTTCTTC
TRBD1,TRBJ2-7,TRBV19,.,CASSILARQGYEQYF,TGTGCCAGTAGTATTCTGGCACGACAGGGTTACGAGCAGTACTTC
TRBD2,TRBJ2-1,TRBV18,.,CASSPGGLAGGEQFF,TGTGCCAGCTCACCGGGGGGACTAGCGGGAGGTGAGCAGTTCTTC
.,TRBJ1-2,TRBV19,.,CASTQIEADGYTF,TGTGCCAGTACGCAAATCGAAGCGGATGGCTACACCTTC
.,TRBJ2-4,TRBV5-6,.,CASSWWGASENIQYF,TGTGCCAGCAGCTGGTGGGGGGCGAGTGAAAACATTCAGTACTTC
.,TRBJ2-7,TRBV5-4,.,CASSLNLQTPDYEQYF,TGTGCCAGCAGCTTGAATCTACAAACCCCCGATTACGAGCAGTACTTC
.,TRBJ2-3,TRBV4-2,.,CASSQDGAARSTDTQYF,TGTGCCAGCAGCCAAGACGGGGCAGCGAGAAGCACAGATACGCAGTATTTT
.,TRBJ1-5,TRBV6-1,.,CASIEKGQPQHF,TGTGCCAGCATCGAGAAGGGTCAGCCCCAGCATTTT
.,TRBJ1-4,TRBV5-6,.,CASSFRFSGFLF,TGTGCCAGCAGCTTCCGTTTTTCGGGCTTTCTTTTT
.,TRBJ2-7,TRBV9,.,CASSPLPRGRYYEQYF,TGTGCCAGCAGCCCCCTGCCGAGGGGCCGCTATTACGAGCAGTACTTC
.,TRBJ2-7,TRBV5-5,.,CASSLSGTTYEQYF,TGTGCCAGCAGCTTGAGCGGGACAACCTACGAGCAGTACTTC
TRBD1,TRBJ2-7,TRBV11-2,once,CASSFSGGAFGYEQYF,TGTGCCAGCAGCTTTTCAGGGGGCGCCTTTGGCTACGAGCAGTACTTC
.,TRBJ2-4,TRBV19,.,CASSIGTGTPSNIQYF,TGTGCCAGTAGTATCGGGACCGGGACACCTTCAAACATTCAGTACTTC
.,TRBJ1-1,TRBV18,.,CASSPPGQQNTEAFF,TGTGCCAGCTCCCCCCCCGGACAACAGAACACTGAAGCTTTCTTT
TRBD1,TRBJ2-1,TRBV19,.,CATAGTGIVNEQFF,TGTGCCACCGCCGGGACAGGGATTGTCAATGAGCAGTTCTTC
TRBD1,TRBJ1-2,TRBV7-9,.,CASSHPRRTGVYGYTF,TGTGCCAGCAGCCACCCTAGGAGGACAGGGGTTTATGGCTACACCTTC
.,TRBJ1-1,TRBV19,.,CASIVTRGNTEAFF,TGTGCCAGTATCGTGACTCGAGGGAACACTGAAGCTTTCTTT
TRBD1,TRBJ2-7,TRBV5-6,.,CASRTNRGVPYEQYF,TGTGCCAGCAGAACCAACAGGGGAGTACCCTACGAGCAGTACTTC
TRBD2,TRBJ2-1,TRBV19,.,CASKSSGNNEQFF,TGTGCCAGTAAGTCTAGCGGGAACAATGAGCAGTTCTTC
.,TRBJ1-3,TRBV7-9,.,CASSLYGGPSSGNTIYF,TGTGCCAGCAGCCTATATGGGGGGCCTAGCTCTGGAAACACCATATATTTT
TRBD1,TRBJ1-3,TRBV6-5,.,CASKGQGVSGNTIYF,TGTGCCAGCAAGGGACAGGGTGTCTCTGGAAACACCATATATTTT
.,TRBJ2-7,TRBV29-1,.,CSAGHGDYEQYF,TGCAGCGCTGGACATGGAGACTACGAGCAGTACTTC
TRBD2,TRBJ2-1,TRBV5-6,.,CASSRQSSGNEQFF,TGTGCCAGCAGCCGCCAATCTAGCGGAAATGAGCAGTTCTTC
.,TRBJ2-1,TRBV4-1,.,CASSQRPSENNEQFF,TGCGCCAGCAGCCAACGCCCCAGCGAGAACAATGAGCAGTTCTTC
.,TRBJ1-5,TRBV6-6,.,CASSPKGNQPQHF,TGTGCCAGCAGTCCCAAGGGCAATCAGCCCCAGCATTTT
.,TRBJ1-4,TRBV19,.,CASSIGQRNEKLFF,TGTGCCAGTAGTATAGGTCAGAGGAATGAAAAACTGTTTTTT
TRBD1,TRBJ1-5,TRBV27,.,CASREQGALGQPQHF,TGTGCCAGCAGGGAACAGGGGGCTTTAGGACAGCCCCAGCATTTT
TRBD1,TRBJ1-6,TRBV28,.,CASSLTQGAYSPLHF,TGTGCCAGCAGTTTAACGCAGGGGGCGTACTCACCCCTCCACTTT
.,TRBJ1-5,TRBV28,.,CASSFRNQPQHF,TGTGCCAGCAGTTTTAGAAATCAGCCCCAGCATTTT
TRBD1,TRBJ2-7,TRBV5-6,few,CASSGGTGYHEQYF,TGTGCCAGCAGCGGCGGGACAGGGTACCACGAGCAGTACTTC
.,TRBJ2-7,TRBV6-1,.,CASTPAVLYYEQYF,TGTGCCAGCACCCCAGCGGTGCTATACTACGAGCAGTACTTC
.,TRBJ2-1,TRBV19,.,CASNRWDSAGNEQFF,TGTGCCAGTAACAGGTGGGACTCCGCCGGCAATGAGCAGTTCTTC
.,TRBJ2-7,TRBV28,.,CASSLASSYEQYF,TGTGCCAGCAGTTTAGCCAGCTCCTACGAGCAGTACTTC
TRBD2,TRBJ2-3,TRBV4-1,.,CASSQVWTSGSRALWYF,TGCGCCAGCAGCCAAGTGTGGACTAGCGGGAGCCGAGCACTCTGGTATTTT
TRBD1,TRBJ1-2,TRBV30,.,CAWSHDRGSNYGYTF,TGTGCCTGGAGCCATGACAGGGGGTCGAACTATGGCTACACCTTC
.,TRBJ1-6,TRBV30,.,CAWSVHDYNSPLHF,TGTGCCTGGAGTGTACACGACTATAATTCACCCCTCCACTTT
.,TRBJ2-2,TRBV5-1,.,CASSPRTAELLNTGELFF,TGCGCCAGCAGCCCGCGGACAGCCGAACTTTTGAACACCGGGGAGCTGTTTTTT
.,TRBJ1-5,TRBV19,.,CASSTHGNQPQHF,TGTGCTAGTAGCACCCACGGCAATCAGCCCCAGCATTTT
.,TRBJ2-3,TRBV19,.,CASTDRALGDTQYF,TGTGCCAGCACCGACCGGGCCCTAGGAGATACGCAGTATTTT
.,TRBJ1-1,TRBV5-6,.,CASSSGYRGTEAFF,TGTGCCAGCAGTTCAGGGTACCGAGGCACTGAAGCTTTCTTT
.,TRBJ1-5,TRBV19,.,CASSMNAVNQPQHF,TGTGCCAGTAGTATGAATGCGGTGAATCAGCCCCAGCATTTT
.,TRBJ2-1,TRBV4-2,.,CASSPGRYRRGGSNEQFF,TGTGCCAGCAGCCCCGGGCGATATCGGAGGGGGGGGAGCAATGAGCAGTTCTTC
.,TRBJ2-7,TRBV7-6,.,CASSLEPDTYEQYF,TGTGCCAGCAGCTTAGAGCCGGATACCTACGAGCAGTACTTC
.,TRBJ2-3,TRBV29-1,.,CSVERAPGLDTQYF,TGCAGCGTTGAAAGGGCTCCGGGTTTGGATACGCAGTATTTT
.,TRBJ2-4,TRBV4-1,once,CASSQAGSKNIQYF,TGCGCCAGCAGCCAAGCAGGGTCTAAAAACATTCAGTACTTC
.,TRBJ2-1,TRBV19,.,CASMGSSSRYNEQFF,TGTGCCAGTATGGGATCGTCATCTAGATACAATGAGCAGTTCTTC
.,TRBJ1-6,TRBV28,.,CASREFFEPLHF,TGTGCCAGCAGGGAATTTTTTGAGCCCCTCCACTTT
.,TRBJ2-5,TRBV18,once,CASSPPDSIQETQYF,TGTGCCAGCTCACCACCCGACAGTATTCAAGAGACCCAGTACTTC